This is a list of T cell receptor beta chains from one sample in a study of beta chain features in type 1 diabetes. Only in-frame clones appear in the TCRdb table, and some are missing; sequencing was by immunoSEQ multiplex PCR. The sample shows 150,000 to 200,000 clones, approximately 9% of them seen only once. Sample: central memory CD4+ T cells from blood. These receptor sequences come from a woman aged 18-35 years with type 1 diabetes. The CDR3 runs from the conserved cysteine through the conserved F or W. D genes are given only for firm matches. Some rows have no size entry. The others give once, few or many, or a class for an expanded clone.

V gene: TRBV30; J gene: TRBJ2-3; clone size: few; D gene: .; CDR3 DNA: TGTGCCTGGAGTTTTTCGGATACGCAGTATTTT; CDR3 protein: CAWSFSDTQYF
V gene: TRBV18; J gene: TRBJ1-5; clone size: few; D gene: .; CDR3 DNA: TGTGCCAGCTCACCAACGGGTCAGGGACAGCCCCAGCATTTT; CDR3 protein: CASSPTGQGQPQHF
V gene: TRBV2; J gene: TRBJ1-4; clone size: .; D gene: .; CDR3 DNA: TGTGCCAGCAGTGAACGCGATGAAAAACTGTTTTTT; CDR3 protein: CASSERDEKLFF
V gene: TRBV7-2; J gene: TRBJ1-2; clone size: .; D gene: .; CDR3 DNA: TGTGCCAGCAGCCCGGGACAAGGGATGGGCTACACCTTC; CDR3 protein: CASSPGQGMGYTF
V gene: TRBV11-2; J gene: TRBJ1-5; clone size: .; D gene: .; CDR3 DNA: TGTGCCAGCAGCCCACAGGAACGTCAGCCCCAGCATTTT; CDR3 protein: CASSPQERQPQHF
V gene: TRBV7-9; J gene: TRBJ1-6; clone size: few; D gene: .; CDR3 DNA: TGTGCCAGCAGCTTAGCGGGGGAGGGGAGTTCACCCCTCCACTTT; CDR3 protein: CASSLAGEGSSPLHF
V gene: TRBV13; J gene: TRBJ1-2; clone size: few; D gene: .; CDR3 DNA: TGTGCCAGCAGCTTAGGGACAGGCTATGGCTACACCTTC; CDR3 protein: CASSLGTGYGYTF
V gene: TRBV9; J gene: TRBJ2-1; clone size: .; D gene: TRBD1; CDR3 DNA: TGTGCCAGCAGCGTCGGACAGGGGGGAAATGAGCAGTTCTTC; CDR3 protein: CASSVGQGGNEQFF
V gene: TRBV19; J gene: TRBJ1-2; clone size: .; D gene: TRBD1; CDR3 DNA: TGTGCCAGTACCTCACTCCAGGGGGCAGGGGAGGACTATGGCTACACCTTC; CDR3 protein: CASTSLQGAGEDYGYTF
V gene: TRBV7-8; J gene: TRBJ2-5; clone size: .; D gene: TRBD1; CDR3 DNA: TGTGCCAGCAGGCTTTGGACAGGGGTTTGGGAGACCCAGTACTTC; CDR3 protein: CASRLWTGVWETQYF
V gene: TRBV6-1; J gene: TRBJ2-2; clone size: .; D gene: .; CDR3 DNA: TGTGCCAGCAGTACGACTAGAGCGAACACCGGGGAGCTGTTTTTT; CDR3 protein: CASSTTRANTGELFF
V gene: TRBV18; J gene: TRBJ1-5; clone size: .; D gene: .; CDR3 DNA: TGTGCCAGCTCATCAACCGGGACCGGGGGTCGGCAGCCCCAGCATTTT; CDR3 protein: CASSSTGTGGRQPQHF
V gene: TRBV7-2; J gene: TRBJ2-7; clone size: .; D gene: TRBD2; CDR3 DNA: TGTGCCAGCAGCTTAGCTTTCGGGGGGGACGAGCAGTACTTC; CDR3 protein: CASSLAFGGDEQYF
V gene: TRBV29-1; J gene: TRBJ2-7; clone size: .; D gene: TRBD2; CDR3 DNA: TGCAGCGTTGGGGATGGGACTAGCTTAATCTACGAGCAGTACTTC; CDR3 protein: CSVGDGTSLIYEQYF
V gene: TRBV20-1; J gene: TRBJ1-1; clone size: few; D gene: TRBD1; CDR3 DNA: TGCAGTGCTAGGGGGACAGAGCAAGCTTTCTTT; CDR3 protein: CSARGTEQAFF
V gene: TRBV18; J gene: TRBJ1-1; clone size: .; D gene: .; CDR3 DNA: TGTGCCAGCTCACCAAGCGGGAGCGGGACTGAAGCTTTCTTT; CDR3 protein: CASSPSGSGTEAFF
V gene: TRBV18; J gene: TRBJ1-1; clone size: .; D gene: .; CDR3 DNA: TGTGCCAGCTCACCCAGGGGAGTAAGGGCTGAAGCTTTCTTT; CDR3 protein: CASSPRGVRAEAFF
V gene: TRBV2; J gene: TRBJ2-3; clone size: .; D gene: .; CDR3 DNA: TGTGCCAGCAGTGAAGGGGGCATCGGGACAGATACGCAGTATTTT; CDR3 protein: CASSEGGIGTDTQYF
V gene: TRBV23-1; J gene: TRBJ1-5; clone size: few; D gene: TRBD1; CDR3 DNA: TGCGCCAGCATCCCGGGACAGGGGGACCAGCCCCAGCATTTT; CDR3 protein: CASIPGQGDQPQHF
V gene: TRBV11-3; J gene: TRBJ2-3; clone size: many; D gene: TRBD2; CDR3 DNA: TGTGCCAGCAGTTGGCTAGCGGGAGGGACAGATACGCAGTATTTT; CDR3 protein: CASSWLAGGTDTQYF
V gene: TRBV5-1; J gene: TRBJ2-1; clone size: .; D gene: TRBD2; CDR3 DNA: TGCGCCAGCAGCTTGGAGCGGGGGGGGGAGCAGTTCTTC; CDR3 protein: CASSLERGGEQFF
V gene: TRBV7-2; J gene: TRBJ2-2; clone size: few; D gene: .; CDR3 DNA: TGTGCCAGCAGCCTGGGACAGAACACCGGGGAGCTGTTTTTT; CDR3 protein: CASSLGQNTGELFF
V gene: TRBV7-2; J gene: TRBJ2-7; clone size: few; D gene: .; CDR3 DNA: TGTGCCAGCAGCTTATATGACTCGAGCGAGCAGTACTTC; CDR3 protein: CASSLYDSSEQYF
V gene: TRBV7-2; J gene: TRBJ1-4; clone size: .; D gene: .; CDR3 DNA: TGTGCCAGCAGCCGAAGCTACAGGGAAGAAAAACTGTTTTTT; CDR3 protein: CASSRSYREEKLFF
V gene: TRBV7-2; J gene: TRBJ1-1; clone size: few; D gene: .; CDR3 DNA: TGTGCCAGCAGCTCATTCAGGTCCACTGAAGCTTTCTTT; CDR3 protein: CASSSFRSTEAFF
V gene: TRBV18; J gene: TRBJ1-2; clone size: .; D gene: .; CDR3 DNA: TGTGCCAGCTCACCACCGGGGGGTTCAGGCTACACCTTC; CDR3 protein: CASSPPGGSGYTF
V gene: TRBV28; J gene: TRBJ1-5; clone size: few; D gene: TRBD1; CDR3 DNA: TGTGCCAGCAGTACTGACAGGGGCAAAAGTAGCAATCAGCCCCAGCATTTT; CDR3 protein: CASSTDRGKSSNQPQHF
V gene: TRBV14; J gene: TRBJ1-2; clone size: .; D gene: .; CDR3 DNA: TGTGCCAGCAGCCAAGTGGGAGGCTATGGCTACACCTTC; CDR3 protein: CASSQVGGYGYTF
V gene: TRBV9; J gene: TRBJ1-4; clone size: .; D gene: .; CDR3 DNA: TGTGCCAGCAGCGAGAGCGTGGGGCATAATGAAAAACTGTTTTTT; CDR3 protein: CASSESVGHNEKLFF
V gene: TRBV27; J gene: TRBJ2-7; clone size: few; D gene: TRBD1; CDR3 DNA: TGTGCCAGCAGTGGGGGGACAGGGGTCCGCAACGAGCAGTACTTC; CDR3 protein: CASSGGTGVRNEQYF
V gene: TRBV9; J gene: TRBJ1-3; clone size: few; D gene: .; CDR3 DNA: TGTGCCAGCAGCCTACGGGGTCCTTACTCTGGAAACACCATATATTTT; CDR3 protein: CASSLRGPYSGNTIYF
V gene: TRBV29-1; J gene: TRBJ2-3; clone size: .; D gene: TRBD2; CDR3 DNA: TGCAGCGTTGAAGCGGGAGGGCCCACAGATACGCAGTATTTT; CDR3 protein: CSVEAGGPTDTQYF
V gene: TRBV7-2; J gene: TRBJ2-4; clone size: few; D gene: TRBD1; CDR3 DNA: TGTGCCAGCAGCGGGGACAGGGTCAAAAACATTCAGTACTTC; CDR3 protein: CASSGDRVKNIQYF
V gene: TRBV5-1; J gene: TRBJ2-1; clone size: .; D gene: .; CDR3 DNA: TGCGCCAGCAGCCAACAGGGATACAATGAGCAGTTCTTC; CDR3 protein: CASSQQGYNEQFF
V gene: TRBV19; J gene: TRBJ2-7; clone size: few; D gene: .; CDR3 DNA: TGTGCCAGTAGCTTAACCAACACAGGGAGCTCCTACGAGCAGTACTTC; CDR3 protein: CASSLTNTGSSYEQYF
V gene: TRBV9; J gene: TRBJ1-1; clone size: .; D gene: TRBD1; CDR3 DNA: TGTGCCAGCGGCAAACAGGGGGCTACTGAAGCTTTCTTT; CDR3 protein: CASGKQGATEAFF
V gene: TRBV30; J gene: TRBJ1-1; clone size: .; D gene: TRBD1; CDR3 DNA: TGTGCCTGGAGTCAACGACAGGGTAGGAGCACTGAAGCTTTCTTT; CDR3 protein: CAWSQRQGRSTEAFF
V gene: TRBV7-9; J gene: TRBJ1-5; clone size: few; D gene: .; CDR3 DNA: TGTGCCAGCACCTTGGGCTTTAGCAATCAGCCCCAGCATTTT; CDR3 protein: CASTLGFSNQPQHF
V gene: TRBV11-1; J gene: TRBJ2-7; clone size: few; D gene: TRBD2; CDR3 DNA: TGTGCCAGCACCTCGGGACTAGCGGACTACGAGCAGTACTTC; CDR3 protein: CASTSGLADYEQYF
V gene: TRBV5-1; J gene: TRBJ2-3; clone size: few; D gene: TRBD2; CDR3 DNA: TGCGCCAGCAGCGGGACTAGCGGGATGGGCACAGATACGCAGTATTTT; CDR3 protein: CASSGTSGMGTDTQYF
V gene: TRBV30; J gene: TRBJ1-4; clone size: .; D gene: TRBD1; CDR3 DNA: TGTGCCTGGAACCCGGGACAGGGGGGAGAAAAACTGTTTTTT; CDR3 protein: CAWNPGQGGEKLFF
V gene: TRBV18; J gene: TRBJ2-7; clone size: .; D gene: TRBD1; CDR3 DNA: TGTGCCAGCGGAGGACAGGTCTCCTACGAGCAGTACTTC; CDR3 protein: CASGGQVSYEQYF
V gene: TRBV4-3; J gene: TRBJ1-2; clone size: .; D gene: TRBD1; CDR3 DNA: TGCGCCAGCAGCCAAGAAGGGGGACAGGGGAGGAACACCTTC; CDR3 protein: CASSQEGGQGRNTF
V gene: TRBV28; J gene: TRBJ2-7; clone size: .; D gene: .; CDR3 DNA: TGTGCCAGCAGTCTCTGGACAGTCTCCTACGAGCAGTACTTC; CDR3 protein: CASSLWTVSYEQYF
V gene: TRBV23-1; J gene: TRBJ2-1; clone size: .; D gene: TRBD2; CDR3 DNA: TGCGCCAGCAGTCACCCCGCCGGTGTGCGGGAGTGCGATGAGCAGTTCTTC; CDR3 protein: CASSHPAGVRECDEQFF
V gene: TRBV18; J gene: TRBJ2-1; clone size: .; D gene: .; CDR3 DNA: TGTGCCAGCTCACCGGACTCAGTCGGTGAGCAGTTCTTC; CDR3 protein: CASSPDSVGEQFF
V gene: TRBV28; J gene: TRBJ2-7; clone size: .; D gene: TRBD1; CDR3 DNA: TGTGCCAGCAGTCCGCCGGGACAGATTTCCTACGAGCAGTACTTC; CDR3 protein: CASSPPGQISYEQYF
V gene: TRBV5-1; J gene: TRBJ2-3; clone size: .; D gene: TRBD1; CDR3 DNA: TGCGCCAGCAGCCTATCCACCCGGACAGGGCAAGATACGCAGTATTTT; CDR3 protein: CASSLSTRTGQDTQYF
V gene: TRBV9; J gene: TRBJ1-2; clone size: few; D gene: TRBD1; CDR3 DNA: TGTGCCAGCAGCCCGGGGACAGAGCCTTCCTTC; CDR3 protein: CASSPGTEPSF
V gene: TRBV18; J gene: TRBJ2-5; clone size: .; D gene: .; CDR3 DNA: TGTGCCAGCTCACCAACCGAGGGTGAGACCCAGTACTTC; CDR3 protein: CASSPTEGETQYF